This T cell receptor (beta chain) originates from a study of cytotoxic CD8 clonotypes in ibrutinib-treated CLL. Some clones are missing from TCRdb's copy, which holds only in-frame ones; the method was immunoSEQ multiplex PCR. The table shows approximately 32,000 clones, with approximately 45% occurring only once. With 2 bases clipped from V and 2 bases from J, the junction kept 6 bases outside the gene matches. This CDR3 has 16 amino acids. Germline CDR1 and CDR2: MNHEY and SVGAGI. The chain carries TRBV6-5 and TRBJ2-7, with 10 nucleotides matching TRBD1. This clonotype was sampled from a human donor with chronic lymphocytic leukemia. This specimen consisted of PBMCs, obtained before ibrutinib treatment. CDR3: CASSYPGQGMTYEQYF. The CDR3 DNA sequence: TGTGCCAGCAGTTACCCGGGACAGGGGATGACCTACGAGCAGTACTTC.